The T cell receptor beta chain described here comes from a study of T cell responses to AZD1222 COVID-19 vaccine. General study results and limits: Seropositive status at baseline applied to only 6 or 7 AZD1222 recipients.

In regard to this clone: The antigen is not known.

Repertoires were generated with immunoSEQ multiplex PCR, while TCRdb's copy carries only in-frame clones and drops some. The sample lists about 140,000 clones, approximately 90% occurring once. The receptor's source is an adult who received the AZD1222 COVID-19 vaccine. Here the sequenced sample was peripheral blood, taken 28 days after the second AZD1222 dose.

For the CDR3, the DNA is TGTGCCAGCAGACCCCAGGGGGCAGGGTATGGCTACACCTTC. This encodes CASRPQGAGYGYTF. The rearrangement uses TRBV5-6 and TRBJ1-2; 8 nucleotides line up with TRBD1. The CDR3 sequence is 14 residues long. CDR1 and CDR2 (germline): SGHDT, YYEEEE. V lost 5 bases and J lost 5; bases outside the gene matches: 8.